The sequence of this T cell receptor (beta chain) was determined in a study of T-cell memory formation after mild COVID-19. TCRdb re-called the 5' RACE reads with MiXCR, one entry per CDR3 protein. The data contain under 200,000 distinct CDR3 sequences, roughly 30% of them seen just once; the ten biggest clones take up about 12%. Germline CDR1 SQVTM, CDR2 ANQGSEA. J was trimmed by 2 bases and V by 4 bases; bases with no gene match: 10. The CDR3 totals 16 residues. General observations from the study: CD4+ bias marked clones expanding day 15 to 37, unlike balanced contracting clones. Prior to infection, memory already included some responding clones, suggesting cross-reactive memory joined. Day 37-peaking second-wave clones had unconfirmed SARS-CoV-2 specificity.

Worth noting for this clonotype: What it binds is not known.

V and J are TRBV29-1 and TRBJ2-3; 9 nucleotides align to TRBD2. Specimen: PBMCs or a T cell subset sorted from them (not recorded which). The receptor was isolated from an adult woman who had mild COVID-19 (a few samples of this study predate the infection). Cell type and time point are not known. DNA of the CDR3: TGCAGCGTTGTTGCTGAACGACTAGCGGACACAGATACGCAGTATTTT. Protein product: CSVVAERLADTDTQYF.